The source of this T cell receptor beta chain is a study of spatial heterogeneity in lung cancer. Study-wide results and caveats: Blood carried ubiquitous expanded tumor TCRs more at resection than follow-up.

A single record per CDR3 protein comes from TCRdb applying MiXCR to the 5' RACE reads. Here the sample spans some 83,000 distinct CDR3 sequences, approximately 21% being singletons. This CDR3 is 15 amino acids long. The germline V and J ends were trimmed by 6 bases and 0 bases, with 12 bases remaining between them. Germline V gene data show CDR1 as SGHRS and CDR2 as YFSETQ. The time point here: sample taken at primary tumor resection. Researchers sequenced whole RNA taken from tumor, nontumor lung or frozen PBMC without sorting. Untreated early-stage non-small cell lung cancer patients, roughly 75 in total, were the donors. Concerning this clonotype itself: The antigen is not known.

The sequence was obtained from a male donor with early-stage non-small cell lung cancer. This sample comprised PBMCs, obtained at surgery. The V call is TRBV5-1, the J call TRBJ1-4; D is undetermined. The DNA for the CDR3 is TGCGCCAGCAAGGAAGAGCCGGCAACTAATGAAAAACTGTTTTTT. This translates into CASKEEPATNEKLFF.